This T cell receptor beta chain was observed in a study of blood T cell repertoires in COVID-19 (dated by TCRdb to about 2020). With regard to the full study: The collaborator samples originated in the United States, Italy and Spain and spanned the acute and convalescent phases of COVID-19. A de-identified subject ID, COVID-19 status, age in years and sex were almost always included in the sample metadata. The material from the prospective study consisted of cDNA or gDNA derived from T cells, B-cell-depleted T cells, or PBMCs. The repertoires were made available in a free public database intended to serve as a resource for research on the immune response to SARS-CoV-2. Deeply sampled blood TCRbeta repertoires from subjects exposed to, actively infected with, or recovered from COVID-19 were included in the dataset. HLA class I and class II types, where available, came from metadata supplied by the sample provider rather than from assay-based typing. The samples were drawn from the first 160 participants of the ongoing ImmuneRACE study and from 1,254 subjects provided by 6 global collaborators. Here is what the overall study found, with its caveats: Clinical and demographic metadata were provided uncurated, with the amount varying by source and participant.

The collaborating institutions used their own protocols to collect whole blood in K2EDTA tubes. For TCRbeta analysis, collaborator samples were shipped as frozen whole blood, as isolated PBMCs, or as DNA extracted from either sample type. To note about this clone: Its antigen is still unknown. Qualities for individual bases were not recorded, and no much larger clone is one base off.

CDR1 SGHAT and CDR2 FQNNGV were looked up in the germline V gene. V ends up 5 bases short and J 8 bases short, with an unmatched junction base count of 10. From its cysteine to its phenylalanine, the CDR3 spans 15 amino acids. The sequence is cut down to CDR3 DNA, 45 bases in frame from base 1. TCRbeta CDR3 regions were amplified from genomic DNA by means of the immunoSEQ Assay, a bias-controlled multiplex PCR. The paper's data handling went like this. Nucleated cell counts per sample were estimated from amplification of reference gene primers within the assay. To quantify the absolute abundance of each unique TCRbeta CDR3 rearrangement, sequence reads were collapsed and filtered. Productive Simpson clonality was computed per sample as the square root of Simpson's diversity index over productive rearrangements. This immuneACCESS table, as held by TCRdb, lists in-frame sequences with V and J called but not all clones. Of the missing ones, under half trace to an unresolved V gene in checked studies; the others have no known cause. D and trimming were read from the DNA, whereas the V and J calls and clone size are those reported in that table. Across this sample there are 30,000 to 40,000 clones, with around 79% seen only once. The top ten clonotypes cover 23% of the sample.

This receptor was taken from a man between 70 and 80 years old with acute or convalescent COVID-19. The sample comprised peripheral blood. This receptor chain uses TRBV11-2 and TRBJ1-1; 11 bases in the junction line up with TRBD1. The CDR3 reads CASSLRTGGSFEAFF. The nucleotide sequence reads TGTGCCAGCAGCCTGAGGACAGGGGGCTCTTTCGAAGCTTTCTTT.